This record looks at one T cell receptor (beta chain) sequence and its context. Its antigen is as yet unknown. TCRdb passed the 5' RACE reads through MiXCR, listing each CDR3 protein once. Among a few hundred thousand distinct CDR3 sequences listed, 15% to 20% were seen once. This entry comes from a study of T cells after yellow fever vaccination. CDR1 is DFQATT, CDR2 SNEGSKA, per germline (reference sequence). J gave up 2 bases and V 4 bases, and 6 bases lay outside the gene matches. This CDR3 region has 14 residues. Study-level results: The CD4 and CD8 compartments had a small share of their clonotypes in common.

This TCR was recovered from a man aged 25-45 years who received the YFV17D yellow fever vaccine. V and J are TRBV20-1 and TRBJ2-7; TRBD2 matches at 9 bases. The sample in question was PBMCs, obtained 15 days after the yellow fever booster vaccination. The CDR3 sequence: CSANGRGRAYEQYF. The CDR3 DNA follows: TGCAGTGCTAACGGGCGCGGGAGGGCCTACGAGCAGTACTTC.